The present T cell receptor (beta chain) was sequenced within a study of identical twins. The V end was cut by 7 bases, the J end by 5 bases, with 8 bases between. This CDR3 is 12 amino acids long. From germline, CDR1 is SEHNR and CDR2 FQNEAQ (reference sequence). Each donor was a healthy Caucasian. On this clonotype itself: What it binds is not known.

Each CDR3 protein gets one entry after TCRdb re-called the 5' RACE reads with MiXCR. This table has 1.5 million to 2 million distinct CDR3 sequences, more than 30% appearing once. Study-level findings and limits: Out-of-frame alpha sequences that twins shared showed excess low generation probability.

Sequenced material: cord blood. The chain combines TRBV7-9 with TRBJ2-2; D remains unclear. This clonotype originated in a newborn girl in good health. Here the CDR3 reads CASTPTTGELFF. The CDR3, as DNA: TGTGCCAGCACCCCGACAACCGGGGAGCTGTTTTTT.